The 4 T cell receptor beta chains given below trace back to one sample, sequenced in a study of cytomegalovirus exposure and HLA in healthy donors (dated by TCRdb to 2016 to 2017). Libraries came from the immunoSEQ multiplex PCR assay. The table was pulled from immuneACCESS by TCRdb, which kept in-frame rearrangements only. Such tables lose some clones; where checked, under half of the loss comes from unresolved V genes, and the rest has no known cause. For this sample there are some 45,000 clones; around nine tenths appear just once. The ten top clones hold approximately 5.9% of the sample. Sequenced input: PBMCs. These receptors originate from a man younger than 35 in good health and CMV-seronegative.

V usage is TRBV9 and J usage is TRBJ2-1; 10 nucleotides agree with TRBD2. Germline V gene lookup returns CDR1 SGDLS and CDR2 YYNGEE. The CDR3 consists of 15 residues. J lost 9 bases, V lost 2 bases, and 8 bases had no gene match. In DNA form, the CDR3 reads TGTGCCAGCAGCGTCGCGAGCGGGAGGGCCACTGAGCAGTTCTTC. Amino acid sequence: CASSVASGRATEQFF.

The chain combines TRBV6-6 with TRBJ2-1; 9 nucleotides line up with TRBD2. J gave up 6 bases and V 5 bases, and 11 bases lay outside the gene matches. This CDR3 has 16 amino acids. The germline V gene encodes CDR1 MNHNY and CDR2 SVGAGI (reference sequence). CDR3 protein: CASSLRGGGAANEQFF. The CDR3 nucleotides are TGTGCCAGCAGTCTTAGGGGCGGGGGGGCGGCCAATGAGCAGTTCTTC.

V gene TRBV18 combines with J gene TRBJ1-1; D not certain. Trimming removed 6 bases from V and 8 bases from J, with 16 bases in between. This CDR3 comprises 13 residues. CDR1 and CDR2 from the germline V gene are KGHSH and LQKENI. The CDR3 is CASSPRPGPEAFF. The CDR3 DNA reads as TGTGCCAGCTCCCCGAGACCGGGTCCCGAAGCTTTCTTT.

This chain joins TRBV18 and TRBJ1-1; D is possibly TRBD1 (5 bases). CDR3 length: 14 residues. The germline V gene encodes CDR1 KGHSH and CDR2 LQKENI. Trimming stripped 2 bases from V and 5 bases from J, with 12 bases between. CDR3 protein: CASSPGQAGTEAFF. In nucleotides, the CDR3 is TGTGCCAGCTCACCAGGACAAGCTGGTACTGAAGCTTTCTTT.